The clone carrying this T cell receptor (beta chain) was recorded a few times. As yet, its antigen is unknown. Assay: immunoSEQ multiplex PCR; the TCRdb copy retains only in-frame clones and omits some. Of some 64,000 clones in the sample, approximately 80% were seen once. Germline values: CDR1 MNHEY, CDR2 SVGEGT. The CDR3 contains 14 residues. V shed 4 bases and J shed 4 bases, with 11 bases lying between them. The sample is drawn from a study of T cell responses to AZD1222 COVID-19 vaccine. The study's findings and limits: Spike-specific TCR breadth and depth grew following two AZD1222 doses. Close to half of all spike-specific TCRs reportedly target regions of the variants that are unmutated. Spike-spanning, vaccine-associated CD4 TCRs were dominant at 160-218 and 743-854.

This specimen consisted of peripheral blood, obtained on day 0 of AZD1222 vaccination. This rearrangement joins TRBV6-2 or TRBV6-3 to TRBJ1-5; D is possibly TRBD1 (6 bases). This clonotype originated in an adult in good health. The CDR3 region is CASSLTGLNQPQHF. CDR3 nucleotide sequence: TGTGCCAGCAGTTTGACAGGCCTTAATCAGCCCCAGCATTTT.